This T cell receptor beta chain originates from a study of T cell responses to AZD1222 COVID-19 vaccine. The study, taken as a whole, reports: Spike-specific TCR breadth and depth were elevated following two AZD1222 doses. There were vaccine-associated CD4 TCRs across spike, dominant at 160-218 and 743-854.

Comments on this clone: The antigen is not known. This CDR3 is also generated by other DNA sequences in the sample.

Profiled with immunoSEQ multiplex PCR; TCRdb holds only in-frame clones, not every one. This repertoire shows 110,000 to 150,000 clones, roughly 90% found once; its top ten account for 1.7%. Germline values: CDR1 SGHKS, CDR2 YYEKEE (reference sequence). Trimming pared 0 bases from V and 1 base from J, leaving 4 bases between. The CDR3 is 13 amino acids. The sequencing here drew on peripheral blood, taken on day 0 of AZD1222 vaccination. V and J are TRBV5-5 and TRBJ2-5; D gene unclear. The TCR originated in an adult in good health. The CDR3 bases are TGTGCCAGCAGCTTGGCGGTCCAAGAGACCCAGTACTTC. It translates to CASSLAVQETQYF.